These 29 T cell receptor beta chains originate from one sample sequenced in a study of blood T cell repertoires in COVID-19. TCRdb's table, derived via immunoSEQ multiplex PCR, lists solely in-frame clones and lacks some. The data hold hundreds of thousands of clones, with about four fifths observed a single time. The sample comprised peripheral blood. The receptors stem from an elderly man with acute or convalescent COVID-19.

This clone was counted a single time. The chain couples TRBV5-1 to TRBJ1-4; D unclear. The CDR3 spans 14 residues. Between the trimmed V and J ends, which lost 0 bases and 8 bases, there was a span of 11 bases. Germline V CDR1 and CDR2: SGHRS, YFSETQ. CDR3 sequence reads: CASSLDRFGEKLFF. Here the CDR3 DNA reads TGCGCCAGCAGCTTGGACAGATTTGGAGAAAAACTGTTTTTT.

The chain is built from TRBV5-1 and TRBJ2-3, with 7 bases matching TRBD1. The CDR3 is 17 amino acids. CDR1 and CDR2 from the germline V gene are SGHRS and YFSETQ. The junction had 11 bases not matched to a gene; V was cut back by 1 base and J by 3 bases. The CDR3 nucleotides are TGCGCCAGCAGCTTGAAAACAGGGGAAATTATAACAGATACGCAGTATTTT. Protein product: CASSLKTGEIITDTQYF.

The chain has TRBV30 and TRBJ2-5; 8 bases are a match to TRBD2. The germline CDR1 and CDR2 sequences are GTSNPN and SVGIG (reference sequence). This CDR3 contains 15 residues. The trim removed 0 bases at V and 4 bases at J, leaving 7 bases unmatched. CDR3 amino acids: CAWSVGGAGRETQYF. DNA for the CDR3: TGTGCCTGGAGTGTCGGGGGGGCAGGTCGAGAGACCCAGTACTTC.

This clone was recorded once. The V and J genes are TRBV7-9 and TRBJ2-3, with TRBD2 matching 12 bases. The trim removed 5 bases at V and 7 bases at J, leaving 19 bases unmatched. Germline loops: CDR1 SEHNR, CDR2 FQNEAQ (reference sequence). The CDR3 runs to 19 residues. CDR3 residues: CASSPFRLGLAGNLHTQYF. The CDR3 DNA follows: TGTGCCAGCAGCCCCTTTCGATTAGGACTAGCGGGAAATTTGCATACGCAGTATTTT.

This chain links TRBV24-1 with TRBJ2-1, with 7 positions matching TRBD2. Germline CDR1 is KGHDR and CDR2 is SFDVKD. J lost 5 bases, V lost 4 bases, and 7 bases had no gene match. The CDR3 sequence is 15 residues long. CDR3 protein: CATSDPGLHDNEQFF. The CDR3 region has the DNA TGTGCCACCAGTGACCCGGGACTACACGACAATGAGCAGTTCTTC.

The rearrangement joins TRBV4-1 to TRBJ2-7; D possibly corresponds to TRBD1 (5 bases). This CDR3 is built from 15 residues. CDR1 and CDR2 (germline): MGHRA, YSYEKL. The V end was cut by 1 base, the J end by 3 bases, with 13 bases between. CDR3 sequence (DNA): TGCGCCAGCAGCCAAGCGACATCAGGGATCTACGAGCAGTACTTC. It codes for CASSQATSGIYEQYF.

This clone was seen just once. The CDR3 DNA reads as TGTGCCAGTAGTAGACTTCCTACAGATACGCAGTATTTT. Protein: CASSRLPTDTQYF. This rearrangement joins TRBV19 to TRBJ2-3; D unresolved. V lost 4 bases and J 3 bases, leaving 8 bases between the germline ends. The CDR3 contains 13 residues. Germline CDR1 LNHDA, CDR2 SQIVND (reference sequence).

The CDR3 is CATSRAGQGTDTQYF. Written as DNA, the CDR3 is TGTGCCACCAGCAGAGCGGGACAGGGAACAGATACGCAGTATTTT. The chain joins TRBV15 to TRBJ2-3, with 9 bases matching TRBD1. Germline V lookup: CDR1 LNHNV, CDR2 YYDKDF (reference sequence). The CDR3 length is 15 residues. J lost 3 bases, V lost 1 base, and 2 bases had no gene match.

The genes are TRBV7-9 and TRBJ2-1; tentatively, D is TRBD2 (6 bases). CDR1 and CDR2 from the germline V gene are SEHNR and FQNEAQ (reference sequence). The CDR3 spans 13 residues. The V gene lost 0 bases and the J gene lost 7 bases, with 7 bases spanning the gap. CDR3 loop: CASSLARGNEQFF. CDR3 nucleotides: TGTGCCAGCAGCTTAGCGCGGGGTAATGAGCAGTTCTTC. Together with reference TRBV7-9 and TRBJ2-1, the CDR3 gives the full variable domain: DTGVSQNPRHKITKRGQNVTFRCDPISEHNRLYWYRQTLGQGPEFLTYFQNEAQLEKSRLLSDRFSAERPKGSFSTLEIQRTEQGDSAMYLCASSLARGNEQFFGPGTRLTVL.

For the CDR3, the DNA is TGTGCCAGCAGCCCGGACACATCCTCTGGAAACACCATATATTTT. Protein sequence: CASSPDTSSGNTIYF. The J gene is TRBJ1-3, the V gene TRBV7-7; perhaps TRBD1 as D (5 bases). This CDR3 comprises 15 residues. In germline, CDR1 is SSHAT, CDR2 FNYEAQ (reference sequence). Trimming cost V 5 bases and J 0 bases, with 11 bases left between them.

The V and J genes are TRBV2 and TRBJ1-5, with a tentative D call TRBD1 (5 bases). The CDR3 has 17 residues. The V gene lost 7 bases and the J gene lost 4 bases, with 23 bases spanning the gap. CDR1 is SNHLY, CDR2 FYNNEI, per germline. This CDR3 reads CASTPHGRGLTNQPQHF. The CDR3 nucleotides read TGTGCCAGCACCCCGCATGGGAGGGGACTTACTAATCAGCCCCAGCATTTT.

The chain employs TRBV11-2 and TRBJ2-1; 7 bases line up with TRBD1. This CDR3 is 13 amino acids long. Germline lookup yields CDR1 SGHAT and CDR2 FQNNGV. V trimming: 2 bases; J trimming: 7 bases; junction bases outside the gene matches: 2. CDR3 nucleotides: TGTGCCAGCAGCTTACACAGGGGTAATGAGCAGTTCTTC. Translation gives CASSLHRGNEQFF. The full variable domain, completed using reference TRBV11-2 and TRBJ2-1, is EAGVAQSPRYKIIEKRQSVAFWCNPISGHATLYWYQQILGQGPKLLIQFQNNGVVDDSQLPKDRFSAERLKGVDSTLKIQPAKLEDSAVYLCASSLHRGNEQFFGPGTRLTVL.

J is TRBJ2-2 and V is TRBV3-1 (or the pseudogene TRBV3-2), with 8 nucleotides matching TRBD2. This CDR3 has 15 residues. The germline V gene encodes CDR1 LGHDT and CDR2 YNNKEL (reference sequence). V trimming: 4 bases; J trimming: 6 bases; junction bases outside the gene matches: 7. The CDR3 region is CASSRREGVAGELFF. CDR3 nucleotides: TGTGCCAGCAGCCGACGGGAGGGCGTGGCCGGGGAGCTGTTTTTT.

The chain has TRBV30 and TRBJ1-6, with TRBD1 identical over 9 bases. With V trimmed by 3 bases and J by 10 bases, 19 bases remained unmatched. This CDR3 contains 18 residues. Germline V gives CDR1 GTSNPN, CDR2 SVGIG (reference sequence). CDR3 in amino acids: CAWSLLWDRAFLRSPLHF. DNA of the CDR3: TGTGCCTGGAGCCTCCTCTGGGACAGGGCTTTCCTGCGATCACCCCTCCACTTT.

The V gene is TRBV6-5, the J gene TRBJ2-7, with D unresolved. V was shortened by 2 bases and J by 0 bases, with 8 bases between the two germline ends. Germline loops: CDR1 MNHEY, CDR2 SVGAGI. The CDR3 runs 14 residues. Here the CDR3 reads CASSYQQVSYEQYF. The DNA for the CDR3 is TGTGCCAGCAGTTACCAGCAGGTCTCCTACGAGCAGTACTTC.

The J gene is TRBJ1-6, the V gene TRBV28, with D hard to call. CDR1 is MDHEN, CDR2 SYDVKM, per germline. V was shortened by 4 bases and J by 1 base, with 8 bases between the two germline ends. The CDR3 spans 15 residues. The CDR3 is CASSSAGSYNSPLHF. CDR3 DNA: TGTGCCAGCAGTTCCGCCGGTTCCTATAATTCACCCCTCCACTTT.

This clone has only a few counts. V and J are TRBV6-5 and TRBJ1-5; 8 bases are shared with TRBD1. Germline CDR1 MNHEY, CDR2 SVGAGI. The CDR3 is made up of 12 amino acids. J lost 10 bases, V lost 7 bases, and 6 bases had no gene match. As DNA, the CDR3 is TGTGCCAGCACTGGACAGGGTGTTCCCCAGCATTTT. Amino acids: CASTGQGVPQHF.

The V gene is TRBV14, the J gene TRBJ1-2; no firm D call. Per the germline V gene, CDR1 is SGHDN and CDR2 is FVKESK. The CDR3 spans 15 residues. V shed 0 bases and J shed 8 bases, with 16 bases lying between them. In DNA, the CDR3 is TGTGCCAGCAGCCAAGATGGGCACCCGACCCGGGGCTACACCTTC. Its protein product is CASSQDGHPTRGYTF.

The chain is built from TRBV6-5 and TRBJ1-6; D is undetermined. The CDR3 loop spans 15 amino acids. Germline V CDR1 and CDR2: MNHEY, SVGAGI. V was shortened by 0 bases and J by 7 bases, with 10 bases between the two germline ends. The CDR3 loop reads CASSYSRRSNSPLHF. Here the CDR3 DNA reads TGTGCCAGCAGTTACTCGCGACGTAGCAATTCACCCCTCCACTTT.

The chain couples TRBV5-6 to TRBJ2-7; 7 nucleotides align to TRBD1. The germline CDR1 and CDR2 sequences are SGHDT and YYEEEE. The CDR3 sequence is 15 residues long. J lost 4 bases, V lost 3 bases, and 10 bases had no gene match. As DNA, the CDR3 is TGTGCCAGCAGCTCTCTCGACAGGGATCTTTACGAGCAGTACTTC. This codes for CASSSLDRDLYEQYF.

The rearrangement links TRBV24-1 to TRBJ1-2; D is unresolved. V was trimmed by 4 bases and J by 2 bases, leaving 7 bases between them. CDR3 length: 13 amino acids. Per germline, CDR1 KGHDR and CDR2 SFDVKD. The CDR3: CATSDPQNYGYTF. CDR3 sequence (DNA): TGTGCCACCAGTGACCCACAGAACTATGGCTACACCTTC.

The rearrangement uses TRBV4-2 and TRBJ1-1, with 7 bases matching TRBD1. The CDR3 spans 14 residues. Germline lookup yields CDR1 LGHNA and CDR2 YNFKEQ. V gave up 1 base and J gave up 5 bases; unmatched junction bases: 4. In DNA form, the CDR3 reads TGTGCCAGCAGCCAAGCGCAGGGGGAGACTGAAGCTTTCTTT. Encoded protein: CASSQAQGETEAFF.

The rearrangement links TRBV2 to TRBJ2-7; no clear D. Trimming cost V 7 bases and J 2 bases, with 12 bases left between them. Per the germline V gene, CDR1 is SNHLY and CDR2 is FYNNEI. The CDR3 is 13 residues long. This CDR3 is CASNEIETYEQYF. CDR3 nucleotide sequence: TGTGCCAGCAATGAGATTGAGACCTACGAGCAGTACTTC.

V and J are TRBV28 and TRBJ1-5, with TRBD1 identical over 10 bases. The CDR3 is 14 residues long. V lost 5 bases to trimming and J lost 6 bases; unmatched junction nucleotides: 4. Germline CDR1 and CDR2: MDHEN and SYDVKM. The CDR3 loop reads CASSPGQGGQPQHF. The CDR3 DNA follows: TGTGCCAGCAGTCCTGGACAGGGGGGTCAGCCCCAGCATTTT.

A note on this clone: Germline is not matched at one junction end, which may reflect a read error. The chain employs TRBV2 and TRBJ1-4, with 12 positions matching TRBD1. In germline, CDR1 is SNHLY, CDR2 FYNNEI. The CDR3 is 15 residues long. The CDR3: CASSESRDRGQKLFF. DNA for the CDR3: TGTGCCAGCAGTGAGTCCCGGGACAGGGGGCAAAAGCTGTTTTTT.

This clone showed up just once. J is TRBJ2-1 and V is TRBV4-2; 10 positions agree with TRBD2. The germline V gene has CDR1 LGHNA and CDR2 YNFKEQ. CDR3 length: 17 amino acids. The J segment lost 4 bases and the V segment lost 1 base, leaving 7 bases of the junction unmatched. CDR3 DNA sequence: TGTGCCAGCAGCCAAGGTTTGACTAGCGGGCGGTACAATGAGCAGTTCTTC. It codes for CASSQGLTSGRYNEQFF.

This clone was seen only once. The J gene is TRBJ1-5, the V gene TRBV18, with D unclear. Germline V gene data show CDR1 as KGHSH and CDR2 as LQKENI. This CDR3 has 12 amino acids. V lost 3 bases to trimming and J lost 7 bases, with 7 bases between them. The CDR3 sequence: CASSPREQPQHF. The CDR3 nucleotides read TGTGCCAGCTCACCGAGGGAGCAGCCCCAGCATTTT. Using reference TRBV18 and TRBJ1-5 for the parts outside the CDR3, the full variable domain is NAGVMQNPRHLVRRRGQEARLRCSPMKGHSHVYWYRQLPEEGLKFMVYLQKENIIDESGMPKERFSAEFPKEGPSILRIQQVVRGDSAAYFCASSPREQPQHFGDGTRLSIL.

V usage is TRBV7-9 and J usage is TRBJ2-2; no firm D call. V shed 1 base and J shed 4 bases, with 4 bases lying between them. This CDR3 region has 13 residues. Germline CDR1 is SEHNR and CDR2 is FQNEAQ (reference sequence). CDR3 DNA sequence: TGTGCCAGCAGCTTAGAGCTCACCGGGGAGCTGTTTTTT. Amino acids: CASSLELTGELFF.

The chain joins TRBV5-4 to TRBJ2-7, with TRBD1 identical over 11 bases. Per germline, CDR1 SGHNT and CDR2 YYREEE (reference sequence). Losses at the gene ends were 4 bases for V and 3 bases for J; bases not matched to a gene: 3. The CDR3 sequence is 14 residues long. CDR3 loop: CASSRDRGIYEQYF. The CDR3 nucleotides read TGTGCCAGCAGCCGGGACAGGGGGATCTACGAGCAGTACTTC.